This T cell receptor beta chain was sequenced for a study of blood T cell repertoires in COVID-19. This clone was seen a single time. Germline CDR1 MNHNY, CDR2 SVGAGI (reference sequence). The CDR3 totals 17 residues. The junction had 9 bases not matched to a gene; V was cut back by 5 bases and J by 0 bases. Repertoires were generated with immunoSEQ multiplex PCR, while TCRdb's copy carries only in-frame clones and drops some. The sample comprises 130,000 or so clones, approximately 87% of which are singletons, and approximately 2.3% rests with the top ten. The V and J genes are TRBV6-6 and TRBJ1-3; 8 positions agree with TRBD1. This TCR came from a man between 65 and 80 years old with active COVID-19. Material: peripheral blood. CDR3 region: CASSRGQGPISGNTIYF. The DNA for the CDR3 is TGTGCCAGCAGTCGCGGACAGGGACCCATCTCTGGAAACACCATATATTTT.